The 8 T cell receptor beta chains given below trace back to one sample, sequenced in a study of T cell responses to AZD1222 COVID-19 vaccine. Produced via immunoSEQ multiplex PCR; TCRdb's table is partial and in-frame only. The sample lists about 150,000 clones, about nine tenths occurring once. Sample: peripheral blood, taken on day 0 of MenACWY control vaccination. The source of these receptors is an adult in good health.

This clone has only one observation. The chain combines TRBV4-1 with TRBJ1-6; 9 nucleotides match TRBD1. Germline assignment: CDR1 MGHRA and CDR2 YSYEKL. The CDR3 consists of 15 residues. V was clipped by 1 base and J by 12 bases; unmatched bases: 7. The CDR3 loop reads CASSQVGTGLIPLHF. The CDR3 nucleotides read TGCGCCAGCAGCCAAGTAGGGACAGGGTTAATACCCCTCCACTTT.

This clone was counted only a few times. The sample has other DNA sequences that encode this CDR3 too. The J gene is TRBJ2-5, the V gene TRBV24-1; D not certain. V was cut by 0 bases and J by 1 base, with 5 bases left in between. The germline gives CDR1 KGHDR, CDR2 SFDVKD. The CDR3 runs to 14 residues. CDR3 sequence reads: CATSDLGSQETQYF. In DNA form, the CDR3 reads TGTGCCACCAGTGATTTGGGCAGCCAAGAGACCCAGTACTTC.

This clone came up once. The CDR3 sequence is CASRDRGFEQYF. As DNA, the CDR3 is TGTGCCAGCCGGGACAGGGGATTCGAGCAGTACTTC. The chain combines TRBV6-5 with TRBJ2-7; TRBD1 matches at 10 bases. CDR3 length equals 12 residues. The V segment lost 8 bases and the J segment 6 bases; nucleotides outside the gene matches: 4. CDR1 and CDR2 (germline): MNHEY, SVGAGI.

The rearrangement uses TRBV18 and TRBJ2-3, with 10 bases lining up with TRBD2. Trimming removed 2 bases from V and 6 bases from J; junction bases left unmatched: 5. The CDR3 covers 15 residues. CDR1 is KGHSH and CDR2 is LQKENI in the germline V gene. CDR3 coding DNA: TGTGCCAGCTCACCAGGGCTAGCGGGAGCCGATACGCAGTATTTT. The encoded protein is CASSPGLAGADTQYF.

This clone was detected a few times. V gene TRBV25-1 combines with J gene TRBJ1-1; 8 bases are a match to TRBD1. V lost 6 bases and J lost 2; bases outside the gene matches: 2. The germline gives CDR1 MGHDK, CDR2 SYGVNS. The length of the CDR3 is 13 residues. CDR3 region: CASRGQDNTEAFF. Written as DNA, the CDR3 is TGTGCCAGCAGGGGACAGGATAACACTGAAGCTTTCTTT.

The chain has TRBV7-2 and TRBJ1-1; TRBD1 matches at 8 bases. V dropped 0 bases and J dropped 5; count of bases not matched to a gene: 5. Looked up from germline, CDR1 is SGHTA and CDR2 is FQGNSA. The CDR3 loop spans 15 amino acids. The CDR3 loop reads CASSLATGARTEAFF. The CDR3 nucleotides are TGTGCCAGCAGCTTAGCGACAGGGGCGAGGACTGAAGCTTTCTTT.

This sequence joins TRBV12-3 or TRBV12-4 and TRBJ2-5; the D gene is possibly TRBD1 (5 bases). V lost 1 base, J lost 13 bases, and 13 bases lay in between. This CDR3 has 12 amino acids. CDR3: CASSLEGPPRYF. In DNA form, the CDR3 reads TGTGCCAGCAGTTTAGAGGGGCCGCCAAGGTACTTC.

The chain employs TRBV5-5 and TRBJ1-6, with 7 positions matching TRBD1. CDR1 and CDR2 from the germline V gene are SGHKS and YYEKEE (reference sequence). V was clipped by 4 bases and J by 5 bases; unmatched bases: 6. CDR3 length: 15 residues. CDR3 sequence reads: CASSGRQGNNSPLHF. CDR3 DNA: TGTGCCAGCAGCGGGAGACAGGGTAATAATTCACCCCTCCACTTT. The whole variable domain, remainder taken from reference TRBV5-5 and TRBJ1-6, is DAGVTQSPTHLIKTRGQQVTLRCSPISGHKSVSWYQQVLGQGPQFIFQYYEKEERGRGNFPDRFSARQFPNYSSELNVNALLLGDSALYLCASSGRQGNNSPLHFGNGTRLTVT.